A single sample is the source of the 15 T cell receptor beta chains below, sequenced in a study of T cell changes during pregnancy in multiple sclerosis. TCRdb's table, derived via immunoSEQ multiplex PCR, lists solely in-frame clones and lacks some. Of roughly 70,000 clones detected, 88% appear once; the ten largest clones hold approximately 3.4%. Sequences were derived from peripheral blood, sampled before pregnancy. Receptors originate from a female donor with multiple sclerosis, enrolled in a pregnancy study.

The chain links TRBV7-2 to TRBJ2-2; the D gene is possibly TRBD2 (6 bases). This CDR3 spans 17 amino acids. The V gene lost 5 bases and the J gene lost 1 base, with 17 bases spanning the gap. Germline CDR1 and CDR2: SGHTA and FQGNSA. The CDR3 nucleotides are TGTGCCAGCAGCCAGCGGGCGTTGAGATGGAACACCGGGGAGCTGTTTTTT. It is translated as CASSQRALRWNTGELFF.

The rearrangement joins TRBV16 to TRBJ2-2; D gene unclear. Trimming took off 10 bases at V and 4 bases at J, with 13 bases between the two ends. CDR1 and CDR2 from the germline V gene are KGHSY and FQNENV. The CDR3 has 13 residues. The CDR3: CATSEVLTGELFF. Here the CDR3 DNA reads TGTGCCACCTCAGAAGTTCTCACCGGGGAGCTGTTTTTT.

The V gene is TRBV2, the J gene TRBJ2-7, with D perhaps TRBD2 (5 bases). Germline assignment: CDR1 SNHLY and CDR2 FYNNEI. This CDR3 region has 14 residues. Deletions cut 8 bases from V and 6 bases from J, with 20 bases between. In nucleotides, the CDR3 is TGTGCCAGCGAGCCCCGGGAAACGGAGTCCGAGCAGTACTTC. This encodes CASEPRETESEQYF. The entire variable domain, with the rest obtained from reference TRBV2 and TRBJ2-7, is as follows: EPEVTQTPSHQVTQMGQEVILRCVPISNHLYFYWYRQILGQKVEFLVSFYNNEISEKSEIFDDQFSVERPDGSNFTLKIRSTKLEDSAMYFCASEPRETESEQYFGPGTRLTVT.

The J gene is TRBJ2-1, the V gene TRBV30, with D uncertain. The germline V and J ends were trimmed by 0 bases and 5 bases, with 8 bases remaining between them. Germline CDR1 is GTSNPN and CDR2 is SVGIG (reference sequence). The CDR3 contains 13 residues. The DNA of the CDR3 is TGTGCCTGGAGTGTAGATAACAACAATGAGCAGTTCTTC. The encoded protein is CAWSVDNNNEQFF.

Only a few counts were recorded for this clone. The V call is TRBV18, the J call TRBJ1-2; no clear D. The CDR3 is 14 residues long. Trimming cost V 6 bases and J 1 base, with 12 bases left between them. Germline CDR1 reads KGHSH; CDR2 reads LQKENI. The CDR3, as DNA: TGTGCCAGCTCCGACGCCCCGGGTAACTATGGCTACACCTTC. Translation: CASSDAPGNYGYTF. Full variable domain (rest looked up from reference TRBV18 and TRBJ1-2): NAGVMQNPRHLVRRRGQEARLRCSPMKGHSHVYWYRQLPEEGLKFMVYLQKENIIDESGMPKERFSAEFPKEGPSILRIQQVVRGDSAAYFCASSDAPGNYGYTFGSGTRLTVV.

The genes are TRBV5-1 and TRBJ2-7; possible D gene TRBD1, 6 bases. V was trimmed by 4 bases and J by 3 bases, leaving 11 bases between them. Germline assignment: CDR1 SGHRS and CDR2 YFSETQ. The length of the CDR3 is 13 residues. Here the CDR3 DNA reads TGCGCCAGCAGCCCCGGACAGTTCTACGAGCAGTACTTC. Its translation: CASSPGQFYEQYF.

Only one count was recorded for this clone. At the DNA level, this CDR3 is encoded by other sequences in the same sample as well. The V gene is TRBV6-5, the J gene TRBJ2-7, with D perhaps matching TRBD2 (5 bases). Trimming stripped 0 bases from V and 4 bases from J, with 7 bases between. Germline V gene data show CDR1 as MNHEY and CDR2 as SVGAGI. The CDR3 runs 13 residues. CDR3 sequence reads: CASSYSRGYEQYF. The CDR3 DNA sequence: TGTGCCAGCAGTTACTCGAGAGGGTACGAGCAGTACTTC.

This chain connects TRBV10-1 to TRBJ1-1; D is unclear. V was clipped by 1 base and J by 0 bases, with 12 bases between them. Germline CDR1 and CDR2: WNHNN and SYGVQD (reference sequence). CDR3 size: 16 residues. CDR3 in amino acids: CASSELHPAVNTEAFF. CDR3 bases: TGCGCCAGCAGTGAGTTGCACCCTGCGGTGAACACTGAAGCTTTCTTT.

This clone was counted once. V is TRBV7-2 and J is TRBJ1-5, with a weak D call TRBD1 (5 bases). The CDR3 runs 17 residues. Between the trimmed V and J ends, which lost 4 bases and 0 bases, there was a span of 16 bases. Germline V gene sequence: CDR1 SGHTA, CDR2 FQGNSA. CDR3 sequence: CASSSRWGGDSNQPQHF. CDR3 nucleotide sequence: TGTGCCAGCAGCTCTAGATGGGGAGGGGATAGCAATCAGCCCCAGCATTTT.

The V gene is TRBV12-5, the J gene TRBJ1-2; 8 bases are a match to TRBD1. The CDR3 length is 13 residues. The V and J ends lost 5 bases and 6 bases, in that order; junction bases with no gene match: 5. Germline values: CDR1 LGHNT, CDR2 FRNRAP. The CDR3: CASGPHRGDGYTF. The CDR3 nucleotides read TGTGCTAGTGGTCCCCACAGGGGGGATGGCTACACCTTC.

This clone was seen a handful of times. The chain has TRBV20-1 and TRBJ1-1, with TRBD1 as a possible D gene (5 bases). This CDR3 spans 11 amino acids. Trimming stripped 5 bases from V and 7 bases from J, with 11 bases between. Germline V gene sequence: CDR1 DFQATT, CDR2 SNEGSKA (reference sequence). CDR3 sequence: CSAFTGLEAFF. CDR3 DNA: TGCAGTGCTTTTACGGGACTTGAAGCTTTCTTT.

The chain has TRBV6-6 and TRBJ2-3; TRBD2 is a possible D gene (5 bases). V shed 3 bases and J shed 0 bases, with 10 bases lying between them. The CDR3 covers 15 residues. From germline, CDR1 is MNHNY and CDR2 SVGAGI (reference sequence). The CDR3 bases are TGTGCCAGCAGTTATGAGGGTTCTAGCACAGATACGCAGTATTTT. Protein product: CASSYEGSSTDTQYF.

This clone was recorded once. The chain combines TRBV7-8 with TRBJ2-5, with a tentative D call TRBD1 (6 bases). V was shortened by 4 bases and J by 2 bases, with 23 bases between the two germline ends. This CDR3 comprises 18 residues. Germline V lookup: CDR1 SGHVS, CDR2 FQNEAQ. In nucleotides, the CDR3 is TGTGCCAGCAGCTCAAGGGGGTCCAGGTCGAGGAAACAAGAGACCCAGTACTTC. Amino acids: CASSSRGSRSRKQETQYF.

This chain uses TRBV19 with TRBJ2-2; TRBD1 matches at 7 bases. The junction had 9 bases not matched to a gene; V was cut back by 6 bases and J by 5 bases. This CDR3 contains 15 residues. Looked up from germline, CDR1 is LNHDA and CDR2 is SQIVND (reference sequence). The chain's CDR3 is CASSYAGGSTGELFF. The CDR3, as DNA: TGTGCCAGTAGCTACGCAGGGGGTTCGACCGGGGAGCTGTTTTTT.

The chain employs TRBV7-2 and TRBJ1-2; 9 bases map to TRBD1. Germline V gene data show CDR1 as SGHTA and CDR2 as FQGNSA. J was trimmed by 4 bases and V by 5 bases; bases with no gene match: 11. The CDR3 is 16 residues long. The CDR3 loop reads CASSPNPGQGSYGYTF. The CDR3 nucleotides read TGTGCCAGCAGCCCAAACCCGGGACAGGGTTCCTATGGCTACACCTTC.